This TCR beta chain was identified in a study of T cell responses to AZD1222 COVID-19 vaccine. General study results and limits: Across spike, vaccine-associated CD4 TCRs were found, dominant at 160-218 and 743-854.

This clone was seen only once. The antigen is undetermined. Germline values: CDR1 LGHDT, CDR2 YNNKEL (reference sequence). There are 14 residues in the CDR3. Between the trimmed V and J ends, which lost 0 bases and 2 bases, there was a span of 8 bases. TCRdb's copy holds only in-frame clones and misses some; the assay was immunoSEQ multiplex PCR. The sample has 110,000 or so clones, roughly 89% seen once. Second doses were pooled across both intervals (about 4 or about 12 weeks). The V call is TRBV3-1 (or the pseudogene TRBV3-2), the J call TRBJ2-7; D might be TRBD2 (6 bases). This sequence was found in an adult who received the AZD1222 COVID-19 vaccine. The sequencing used peripheral blood, collected 28 days after the second AZD1222 dose. CDR3 DNA sequence: TGTGCCAGCAGCCAAGAGGGGAGGCCCTACGAGCAGTACTTC. Its translation: CASSQEGRPYEQYF.